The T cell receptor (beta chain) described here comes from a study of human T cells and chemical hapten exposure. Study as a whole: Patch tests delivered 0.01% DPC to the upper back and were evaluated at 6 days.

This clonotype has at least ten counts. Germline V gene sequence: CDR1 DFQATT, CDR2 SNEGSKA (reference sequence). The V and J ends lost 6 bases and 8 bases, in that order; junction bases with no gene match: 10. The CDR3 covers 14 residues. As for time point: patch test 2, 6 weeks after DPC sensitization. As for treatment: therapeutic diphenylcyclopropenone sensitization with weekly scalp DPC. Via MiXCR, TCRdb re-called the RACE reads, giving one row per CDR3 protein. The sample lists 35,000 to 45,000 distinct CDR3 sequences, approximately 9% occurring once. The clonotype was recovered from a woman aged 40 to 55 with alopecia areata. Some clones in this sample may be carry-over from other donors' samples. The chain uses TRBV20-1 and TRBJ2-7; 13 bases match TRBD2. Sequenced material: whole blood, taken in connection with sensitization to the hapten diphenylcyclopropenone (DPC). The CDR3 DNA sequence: TGCAGTGCCAAACCGGGACTAGCGGGGAGTCAGCAGTACTTC. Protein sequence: CSAKPGLAGSQQYF.